These 7 T cell receptor beta chains came from one sample sequenced in a study of OX40 agonist ivuxolimab in advanced cancers. Sequencing used immunoSEQ multiplex PCR; TCRdb keeps in-frame clones, though not all of them. The table records 55,000 to 65,000 clones, less than 90% of them present only once. The sequenced sample was CD4+ or CD8+ T cells sorted from blood, obtained in a trial of the OX40 agonist ivuxolimab. These receptors were obtained from an adult with an advanced solid tumor such as melanoma, head and neck, liver or kidney cancer.

The V call is TRBV4-3, the J call TRBJ2-3; 10 bases fit TRBD2. This CDR3 has 16 residues. The V and J ends lost 2 bases and 0 bases, in that order; junction bases with no gene match: 2. Germline CDR1 is LGHNA and CDR2 is YSLEER. CDR3 in amino acids: CASSQWTSGSTDTQYF. The CDR3 DNA is TGCGCCAGCAGCCAATGGACTAGCGGAAGCACAGATACGCAGTATTTT.

The V call is TRBV30, the J call TRBJ1-3, with TRBD1 as a possible D gene (5 bases). The CDR3 has 14 amino acids. The germline gives CDR1 GTSNPN, CDR2 SVGIG (reference sequence). The germline V and J ends were trimmed by 8 bases and 2 bases, with 16 bases remaining between them. DNA of the CDR3: TGTGCCGGAAGTTTAGGGGTAACTGGAAACACCATATATTTT. It specifies CAGSLGVTGNTIYF.

V usage is TRBV9 and J usage is TRBJ2-2; tentative D call: TRBD1 (5 bases). V lost 3 bases to trimming and J lost 11 bases, with 8 bases between them. This CDR3 region has 11 residues. Germline V gene lookup returns CDR1 SGDLS and CDR2 YYNGEE. The CDR3 DNA reads as TGTGCCAGCAGCGAGGGGTCAGAGCTGTTTTTT. It codes for CASSEGSELFF.

The genes are TRBV11-1 and TRBJ2-3; no definite D call. Germline assignment: CDR1 SGHAT and CDR2 FQDESV (reference sequence). The CDR3 covers 12 residues. The germline V and J ends were trimmed by 3 bases and 5 bases, with 6 bases remaining between them. Here the CDR3 DNA reads TGTGCCAGCAGCTTGAGCGTAGATACGCAGTATTTT. Its protein product is CASSLSVDTQYF.

In its sample, this clone was seen a few times. Other DNA sequences in this sample translate to the same CDR3. This CDR3 is CASSSTNLYEQYF. In DNA form, the CDR3 reads TGTGCCAGCAGCTCCACGAATCTCTACGAGCAGTACTTC. V usage is TRBV11-2 and J usage is TRBJ2-7; no clear D. The V gene lost 4 bases and the J gene lost 3 bases, with 10 bases spanning the gap. The CDR3 loop spans 13 amino acids. From germline, CDR1 is SGHAT and CDR2 FQNNGV.

The CDR3, as DNA: TGTGCCAGCAGCTCTCCGGTCGAGGACACTGAAGCTTTCTTT. This encodes CASSSPVEDTEAFF. This chain links TRBV27 with TRBJ1-1; no clear D. The CDR3 is 14 residues long. Trimming pared 6 bases from V and 3 bases from J, leaving 14 bases between. The germline V gene encodes CDR1 MNHEY and CDR2 SMNVEV (reference sequence).

This clone was detected once. DNA of the CDR3: TGCGCCAGCAGCACAGGACAGGGAGCCTACGAGCAGTACTTC. This translates into CASSTGQGAYEQYF. The gene calls are TRBV5-1 and TRBJ2-7; 8 nucleotides line up with TRBD1. The CDR3 sequence is 14 residues long. The V and J ends lost 4 bases and 2 bases, in that order; junction bases with no gene match: 5. The germline gives CDR1 SGHRS, CDR2 YFSETQ.